Below are 10 T cell receptor beta chains sequenced from a single sample in a study of T-cell memory formation after mild COVID-19 (TCRdb year 2021). Library preparation used 5' RACE. Reads for this sample came from an Illumina NovaSeq 6000. The public reads were quality trimmed at Q25 with fastp and then assembled into clones with MiXCR by TCRdb, keeping productive beta chains. Every distinct CDR3 protein forms one entry, paired with its most common genes and DNA. The table for this sample lists over 120,000 distinct CDR3 sequences; roughly a quarter of them were counted only once. Around a quarter of the sample is in the top ten clones. Sequenced: PBMCs or a T cell subset sorted from them (not recorded which). These receptors were obtained from an adult woman who had mild COVID-19 (a few samples of this study predate the infection). The sample titles of this study are shuffled in the database, so cell type and time point are left out; the donor was told from shared clones.

The CDR3 DNA reads TGTGCCACCAGCAGAGCCAACGCCGCAGATACGCAGTATTTT. This encodes CATSRANAADTQYF. The chain combines TRBV15 with TRBJ2-3; the D is unclear. CDR1 and CDR2 from the germline V gene are LNHNV and YYDKDF (reference sequence). The CDR3 runs 14 residues. V was trimmed by 1 base and J by 4 bases, leaving 9 bases between them.

This chain joins TRBV20-1 and TRBJ2-7; no definite D call. The CDR3 spans 10 residues. Germline CDR1 is DFQATT and CDR2 is SNEGSKA (reference sequence). The CDR3 reads CSAPYYEQYF. CDR3 nucleotide sequence: TGCAGCGCTCCCTACTACGAGCAGTACTTC.

This chain joins TRBV5-1 and TRBJ2-2; 12 bases are a match to TRBD1. This CDR3 has 18 amino acids. Germline V CDR1 and CDR2: SGHRS, YFSETQ. J was trimmed by 1 base and V by 0 bases; bases with no gene match: 4. Here the CDR3 DNA reads TGCGCCAGCAGCTTGGAGGGGACAGGGGGCTTGAACACCGGGGAGCTGTTTTTT. Protein: CASSLEGTGGLNTGELFF.

This clonotype was seen more than once but under ten times. The chain is built from TRBV7-9 and TRBJ2-3; 12 positions match TRBD2. Trimming removed 5 bases from V and 2 bases from J; junction bases left unmatched: 5. The CDR3 has 16 residues. In germline, CDR1 is SEHNR, CDR2 FQNEAQ (reference sequence). This CDR3 reads CASSHGLAGTTDTQYF. In DNA, the CDR3 is TGTGCCAGCAGCCACGGACTAGCGGGGACCACAGATACGCAGTATTTT.

In its sample, this clonotype was seen a few times. J is TRBJ2-1 and V is TRBV24-1; 11 bases agree with TRBD2. The CDR3 is made up of 16 amino acids. The germline gives CDR1 KGHDR, CDR2 SFDVKD. The V and J ends lost 4 bases and 5 bases, in that order; junction bases with no gene match: 6. The CDR3 nucleotides are TGTGCCACCAGTGACTTGACTAGCGGGACCAACAATGAGCAGTTCTTC. The encoded protein is CATSDLTSGTNNEQFF.

The V gene is TRBV4-3, the J gene TRBJ2-7, with D maybe TRBD2 (6 bases). Germline V gives CDR1 LGHNA, CDR2 YSLEER. The CDR3 has 17 amino acids. V was shortened by 0 bases and J by 3 bases, with 18 bases between the two germline ends. CDR3 nucleotides: TGCGCCAGCAGCCAAGATTTTAGCCAGGAGGGAGACTACGAGCAGTACTTC. Translated: CASSQDFSQEGDYEQYF.

The chain recombines TRBV2 with TRBJ2-5; 7 bases map to TRBD1. The germline CDR1 and CDR2 sequences are SNHLY and FYNNEI. The CDR3 totals 13 residues. Trimming took 6 bases from V and 0 from J; bases not matched to a gene: 1. The CDR3 bases are TGTGCCAGCAGCGGGACAGACCAAGAGACCCAGTACTTC. Encoded protein: CASSGTDQETQYF.

The chain is built from TRBV9 and TRBJ2-7; maybe TRBD1 (5 bases). CDR1 and CDR2 (germline): SGDLS, YYNGEE. The CDR3 has 12 amino acids. V was pared by 5 bases and J by 3 bases, with 9 bases between. CDR3 sequence reads: CASSDDSYEQYF. The CDR3 DNA sequence: TGTGCCAGCAGTGATGACAGCTACGAGCAGTACTTC.

This clonotype was observed many times. The chain carries TRBV9 and TRBJ2-6; D is undetermined. Trimming took 7 bases from V and 2 from J, leaving 7 bases between them. Germline values: CDR1 SGDLS, CDR2 YYNGEE. The CDR3 is made up of 13 amino acids. The CDR3: CASGGTGANVLTF. Here the CDR3 DNA reads TGTGCCAGCGGTGGGACTGGGGCCAACGTCCTGACTTTC. Full variable domain (missing parts from reference TRBV9 and TRBJ2-6): DSGVTQTPKHLITATGQRVTLRCSPRSGDLSVYWYQQSLDQGLQFLIQYYNGEERAKGNILERFSAQQFPDLHSELNLSSLELGDSALYFCASGGTGANVLTFGAGSRLTVL.

This clonotype came up many times. The gene calls are TRBV12-3 or TRBV12-4 and TRBJ1-1; D remains unclear. This CDR3 is built from 12 residues. V gave up 3 bases and J gave up 5 bases, with 7 bases separating them. CDR3 in DNA: TGTGCCAGCAGTTTTGGAGGGACTGAAGCTTTCTTT. Protein: CASSFGGTEAFF.